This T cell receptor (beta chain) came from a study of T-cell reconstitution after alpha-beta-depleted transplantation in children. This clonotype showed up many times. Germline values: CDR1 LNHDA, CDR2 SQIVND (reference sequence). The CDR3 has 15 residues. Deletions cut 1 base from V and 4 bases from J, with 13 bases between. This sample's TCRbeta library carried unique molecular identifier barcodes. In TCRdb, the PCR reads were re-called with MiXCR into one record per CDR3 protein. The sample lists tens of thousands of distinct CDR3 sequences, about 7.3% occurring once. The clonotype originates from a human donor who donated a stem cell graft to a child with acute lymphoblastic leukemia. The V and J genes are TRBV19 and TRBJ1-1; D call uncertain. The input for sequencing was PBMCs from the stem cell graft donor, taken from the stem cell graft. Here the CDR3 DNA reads TGTGCCAGTAGTATAGTCCTCCTCAGAGGCACTGAAGCTTTCTTT. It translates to CASSIVLLRGTEAFF.